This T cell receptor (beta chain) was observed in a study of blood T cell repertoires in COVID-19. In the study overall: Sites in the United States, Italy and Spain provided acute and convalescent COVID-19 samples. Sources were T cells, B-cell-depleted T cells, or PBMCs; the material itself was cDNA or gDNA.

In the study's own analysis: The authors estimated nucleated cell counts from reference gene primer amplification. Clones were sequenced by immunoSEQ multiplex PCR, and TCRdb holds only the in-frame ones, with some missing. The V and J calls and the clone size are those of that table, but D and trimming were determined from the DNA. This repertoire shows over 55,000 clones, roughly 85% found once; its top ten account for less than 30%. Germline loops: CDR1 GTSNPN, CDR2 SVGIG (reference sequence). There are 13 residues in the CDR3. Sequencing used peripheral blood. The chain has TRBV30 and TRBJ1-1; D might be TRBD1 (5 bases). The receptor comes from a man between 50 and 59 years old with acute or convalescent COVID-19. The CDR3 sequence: CAQSQQVNTEAFF. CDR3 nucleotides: TGTGCTCAATCCCAACAGGTGAACACTGAAGCTTTCTTT.